Presented here are 13 T cell receptor beta chains from one specimen sequenced in a study of siplizumab effects on memory and regulatory T cells. Sequencing used immunoSEQ multiplex PCR; TCRdb keeps in-frame clones, though not all of them. This sample has fewer than 65,000 clones, with over 90% found just once. The sample taken for sequencing was CD8+ T cells sorted from blood. The receptors come from a human donor in good health.

This chain uses TRBV9 with TRBJ1-4, with D possibly being TRBD1 (5 bases). CDR3 length: 14 residues. Germline V gives CDR1 SGDLS, CDR2 YYNGEE. The V end was cut by 3 bases, the J end by 6 bases, with 12 bases between. The DNA for the CDR3 is TGTGCCAGCAGCGAGCAGGGAGGTTATGAAAAACTGTTTTTT. Translating it yields CASSEQGGYEKLFF. Using reference TRBV9 and TRBJ1-4 for the parts outside the CDR3, the full variable domain is DSGVTQTPKHLITATGQRVTLRCSPRSGDLSVYWYQQSLDQGLQFLIQYYNGEERAKGNILERFSAQQFPDLHSELNLSSLELGDSALYFCASSEQGGYEKLFFGSGTQLSVL.

This clone was seen once. This chain connects TRBV19 to TRBJ1-1; D perhaps matches TRBD1 (5 bases). Germline CDR1 reads LNHDA; CDR2 reads SQIVND (reference sequence). V was pared by 5 bases and J by 2 bases, with 9 bases between. This CDR3 region has 13 residues. In DNA, the CDR3 is TGTGCCAGTAGTTGGCAGGGAAACACTGAAGCTTTCTTT. Its protein is CASSWQGNTEAFF.

This clone was counted only a few times. The chain has TRBV6-5 and TRBJ2-5; unclear D gene. This CDR3 contains 14 residues. Trimming cost V 6 bases and J 1 base, with 12 bases left between them. Germline assignment: CDR1 MNHEY and CDR2 SVGAGI. The CDR3 sequence is CASSPGGFQETQYF. CDR3 sequence (DNA): TGTGCCAGCAGCCCCGGTGGGTTCCAAGAGACCCAGTACTTC.

The J gene is TRBJ2-1, the V gene TRBV29-1, with 7 bases that match TRBD1. CDR1 and CDR2 (germline): SQVTM, ANQGSEA. The CDR3 loop spans 13 amino acids. V lost 6 bases, J lost 0 bases, and 2 bases stayed unmatched. The CDR3 reads CSVTGVSYNEQFF. For the CDR3, the DNA is TGCAGCGTAACAGGGGTCTCCTACAATGAGCAGTTCTTC.

This clone was recorded once. The chain is built from TRBV27 and TRBJ2-3; D not certain. Germline assignment: CDR1 MNHEY and CDR2 SMNVEV (reference sequence). Between the trimmed V and J ends, which lost 0 bases and 1 base, there was a span of 5 bases. This CDR3 comprises 14 residues. CDR3 protein: CASSLSVGTDTQYF. CDR3 coding DNA: TGTGCCAGCAGTTTATCTGTCGGCACAGATACGCAGTATTTT.

This chain connects TRBV6-5 to TRBJ2-1; D unclear. Germline CDR1 is MNHEY and CDR2 is SVGAGI. The CDR3 extends over 13 amino acids. Trimming took off 2 bases at V and 6 bases at J, with 8 bases between the two ends. The CDR3 nucleotides read TGTGCCAGCAGTTACGGTCCCCTCAATGAGCAGTTCTTC. As protein: CASSYGPLNEQFF.

Only one count was recorded for this clone. V is TRBV27 and J is TRBJ2-1, with D maybe TRBD1 (5 bases). The germline V and J ends were trimmed by 2 bases and 5 bases, with 10 bases remaining between them. CDR3 size: 14 residues. Germline CDR1 reads MNHEY; CDR2 reads SMNVEV (reference sequence). Here the CDR3 reads CASSLGTGNNEQFF. The CDR3 DNA sequence: TGTGCCAGCAGTTTAGGTACAGGTAACAATGAGCAGTTCTTC.

The rearrangement links TRBV4-2 to TRBJ2-7, with 7 bases identical to TRBD1. The J segment lost 2 bases and the V segment lost 3 bases, leaving 4 bases of the junction unmatched. The length of the CDR3 is 14 residues. CDR1 is LGHNA and CDR2 is YNFKEQ in the germline V gene. The CDR3 DNA sequence: TGTGCCAGCAGCCACCGGGACAGAGCCTACGAGCAGTACTTC. The encoded protein is CASSHRDRAYEQYF.

The V gene is TRBV29-1, the J gene TRBJ2-1; maybe TRBD2 (5 bases). Germline V lookup: CDR1 SQVTM, CDR2 ANQGSEA. Between the trimmed V and J ends, which lost 1 base and 8 bases, there was a span of 18 bases. This CDR3 is 15 amino acids long. The CDR3 sequence: CSVEGLASSSDEQFF. The DNA for the CDR3 is TGCAGCGTTGAAGGTTTGGCTAGCTCTTCGGATGAGCAGTTCTTC.

V gene TRBV4-2 combines with J gene TRBJ2-2, with D unresolved. The length of the CDR3 is 16 residues. CDR1 is LGHNA and CDR2 is YNFKEQ in the germline V gene. Deletions cut 1 base from V and 0 bases from J, with 9 bases between. CDR3 residues: CASSQVPATNTGELFF. In DNA form, the CDR3 reads TGTGCCAGCAGCCAAGTTCCTGCGACGAACACCGGGGAGCTGTTTTTT.

The CDR3 nucleotides are TGTGCCAGCAGGCAGGGGGCGGGGTATGGCTACACCTTC. Protein sequence: CASRQGAGYGYTF. The rearrangement links TRBV27 to TRBJ1-2; 8 bases align to TRBD1. Germline CDR1 MNHEY, CDR2 SMNVEV (reference sequence). This CDR3 contains 13 residues. V dropped 6 bases and J dropped 5; count of bases not matched to a gene: 5.

The CDR3 DNA is TGTGCCAGCAGTGGAATAGCGGGAGGCCTCTACGAGCAGTACTTC. It yields the protein CASSGIAGGLYEQYF. This chain joins TRBV27 and TRBJ2-7; 10 bases align to TRBD2. The CDR3 is 15 residues long. J gave up 3 bases and V 5 bases, and 7 bases lay outside the gene matches. Germline CDR1 reads MNHEY; CDR2 reads SMNVEV (reference sequence).

The rearrangement uses TRBV5-6 and TRBJ2-5; D uncertain. CDR3 length equals 14 residues. V was cut by 1 base and J by 4 bases, with 11 bases left in between. The germline CDR1 and CDR2 sequences are SGHDT and YYEEEE. CDR3: CASSLLENGETQYF. The DNA for the CDR3 is TGTGCCAGCAGCTTGTTGGAGAACGGAGAGACCCAGTACTTC.